Listed below are T cell receptor beta chains from one sample, sequenced in a study of cytomegalovirus exposure and HLA in healthy donors. Profiled with immunoSEQ multiplex PCR; TCRdb holds only in-frame clones, not every one. Of tens of thousands of clones in the sample, 81% are singletons; the top ten hold about 1.2%. The specimen was PBMCs. The receptors here all came from a girl aged 2-15 years in good health and CMV-seropositive. Both conserved end residues are part of each CDR3. The D gene is left open where the match is weak. A row's size may be missing; if present it is once, few, many or a size class.

cdr3_nt cdr3_aa v_call d_call clone_size j_call
TGTGCCAGCAGTTACTCGGCTAGCTCCTACAATGAGCAGTTCTTC CASSYSASSYNEQFF TRBV6-5 . . TRBJ2-1
TGCGCCAGCAGCTCCCCCCAGGGGTTGGGCACTGAAGCTTTCTTT CASSSPQGLGTEAFF TRBV5-1 . few TRBJ1-1
TGCGCCAGCAGTCAGCCAGAGGGTGCCTACGAGCAGTACTTC CASSQPEGAYEQYF TRBV10-2 . . TRBJ2-7
TGTGCCAGCAGTTACGCTTCGACAGGGGGTTACGGCTACACCTTC CASSYASTGGYGYTF TRBV6-5 TRBD1 . TRBJ1-2
TGTGCCACCAGCAGAGAAACAGGGGATGGGTATGGCTACACCTTC CATSRETGDGYGYTF TRBV15 TRBD1 . TRBJ1-2
TGTGCCAGCAGCTCCGGTTTGAACACTGAAGCTTTCTTT CASSSGLNTEAFF TRBV7-3 . . TRBJ1-1
TGTGCCAGCAGCCAACGACTAGCTTCCTACGAGCAGTACTTC CASSQRLASYEQYF TRBV4-2 TRBD2 . TRBJ2-7
TGTGCCAGCAGCGTAGGGAGCGGGAGAGCTTTCTTT CASSVGSGRAFF TRBV9 . . TRBJ1-1
TGTGCCAGCAGTCGAACAGAGTACGAGCAGTACTTC CASSRTEYEQYF TRBV6-5 . . TRBJ2-7
TGCGCCAGCAGCTTGGGAGGGCAGAACAATGAGCAGTTCTTC CASSLGGQNNEQFF TRBV5-1 . . TRBJ2-1
TGTGCCTGGAGTAGTCGGACTAGCGGGAGGTCGTGGGATACGCAGTATTTT CAWSSRTSGRSWDTQYF TRBV30 TRBD2 . TRBJ2-3
TGTGCCAGCAGCTTGCAGGGGACGAACACTGAAGCTTTCTTT CASSLQGTNTEAFF TRBV5-4 . few TRBJ1-1
TGTGCCAGCAGTGACTACTCAGGGCGTACAGATACGCAGTATTTT CASSDYSGRTDTQYF TRBV25-1 . . TRBJ2-3
TGTGCCAGCAGTCATGCCGGGTCCCTTAATGAAAAACTGTTTTTT CASSHAGSLNEKLFF TRBV28 . . TRBJ1-4
TGCGCCAGCAGCCCAAGACAGCTTTCCTCCTACGAGCAGTACTTC CASSPRQLSSYEQYF TRBV4-1 . few TRBJ2-7
TGTGCCAGCAGTATGGACAGTTATCAGCCCCAGCATTTT CASSMDSYQPQHF TRBV6-5 . . TRBJ1-5
TGTGCCAGCAGCTTAATCGCTAGCGGGAGTGTACGGGAGCAGTTCTTC CASSLIASGSVREQFF TRBV7-9 TRBD2 few TRBJ2-1
TGTGCCAGCAGTGAACGTCAGGGCTCTGGGGCCAACGTCCTGACTTTC CASSERQGSGANVLTF TRBV6-1 . few TRBJ2-6
TGTGCCAGCAGCGGGGGCGGGGGCCGCGGCAATGAGCAGTTCTTC CASSGGGGRGNEQFF TRBV9 . . TRBJ2-1
TGCAGCGTTGGATTCGGTTACTCCTACAATGAGCAGTTCTTC CSVGFGYSYNEQFF TRBV29-1 . few TRBJ2-1
TGTGCCAGCAGTTACATGACAGGCGAAGCTTTCTTT CASSYMTGEAFF TRBV6-5 . . TRBJ1-1
TGTGCCAGCAGTTTATCAGGGAAGGTCAGCTCCTACGAGCAGTACTTC CASSLSGKVSSYEQYF TRBV28 . . TRBJ2-7
TGTGCCAGCAGGACCGGGAACAATGAGCAGTTCTTC CASRTGNNEQFF TRBV6-5 . . TRBJ2-1
TGTGCCAGCAGTTTCCCGGGACAGGGAGGTGGTGAGCAGTTCTTC CASSFPGQGGGEQFF TRBV27 TRBD1 . TRBJ2-1
TGTGCCAGCACCCCTATGGGGCTAGCGAGCTCCTACAATGAGCAGTTCTTC CASTPMGLASSYNEQFF TRBV28 . . TRBJ2-1
TGTGCCAGCAGTTTTGACAGGGAAGGCAAAAACATTCAGTACTTC CASSFDREGKNIQYF TRBV28 TRBD1 . TRBJ2-4
TGTGCCAGTACCCGCGCGGGCGGACTTAGTACGCAAGAGACCCAGTACTTC CASTRAGGLSTQETQYF TRBV19 . . TRBJ2-5
TGTGCCAGCAGCCAAGATCTGATGGCACAGCTGTTTTTT CASSQDLMAQLFF TRBV4-2 . . TRBJ1-4
TGTGCCAGCAGCTTAGCCAGCGGGAGCTTCTACGAGCAGTACTTC CASSLASGSFYEQYF TRBV13 TRBD2 . TRBJ2-7
TGTGCCAGTAGTAACGCCCTATCCGGGGAGCAGTACTTC CASSNALSGEQYF TRBV19 . few TRBJ2-7
TGTGCCAGCTCACCAGGGGGCAGCGGCACAGATACGCAGTATTTT CASSPGGSGTDTQYF TRBV18 . . TRBJ2-3
TGTGCCAGTAGTAACGTCGGCGGGCAGCCCCAGCATTTT CASSNVGGQPQHF TRBV19 . . TRBJ1-5
TGTGCCAGCAGCCCCAACCCGTTGACTAACACTGAAGCTTTCTTT CASSPNPLTNTEAFF TRBV5-4 . . TRBJ1-1
TGTGCCAGCAGTTCTTACAGGGGACTAGCGGAGATCCAAGAGACCCAGTACTTC CASSSYRGLAEIQETQYF TRBV7-9 TRBD2 . TRBJ2-5
TGTGCCAGCAGGGCTGGAGACTCTGGAAACACCATATATTTT CASRAGDSGNTIYF TRBV2 . . TRBJ1-3
TGTGCCAGCAGCTTTCTTGGGAGGGTAGCGGAGACGGGAGATACGCAGTATTTT CASSFLGRVAETGDTQYF TRBV7-2 TRBD2 . TRBJ2-3
TGTGCCAGCAGTTCGTCGAGGAGGACTGAAGCTTTCTTT CASSSSRRTEAFF TRBV6-5 . . TRBJ1-1
TGTGCCAGCAGCCCGGCTGGGGCCCGCTCTGGAAACACCATATATTTT CASSPAGARSGNTIYF TRBV7-8 . few TRBJ1-3
TGTGCCAGTAGTTCGTCAGGGGGCCCCTCTTTTGGCTATGGCTACACCTTC CASSSSGGPSFGYGYTF TRBV19 TRBD1 . TRBJ1-2
TGTGCCAGCAGCTTGATGTCCGGGAACACTGAAGCTTTCTTT CASSLMSGNTEAFF TRBV5-4 . . TRBJ1-1
TGTGCCAGCAGTGACCGAGGGGAAGGGGGCAATGAGCAGTTCTTC CASSDRGEGGNEQFF TRBV6-4 . . TRBJ2-1
TGTGCCAGCAGTTTAGGACAGCGCCAGCCCCAGCATTTT CASSLGQRQPQHF TRBV27 . few TRBJ1-5
TGTGCCAGCAGTTTAGCCCGGACAGGGCTGAACACAGATACGCAGTATTTT CASSLARTGLNTDTQYF TRBV27 TRBD1 . TRBJ2-3
TGTGCCAGCAGCGGACTAGCGGGAGGACGCGAGCAGTACTTC CASSGLAGGREQYF TRBV28 TRBD2 . TRBJ2-7
TGTGCCAGCAGACTGGACAGGGGTGGTTTCGGCGAGCAGTACTTC CASRLDRGGFGEQYF TRBV7-2 TRBD1 . TRBJ2-7
TGTGCCAGCAGCGCAGGACAGCAACCTAGGGGAAAACTGTTTTTT CASSAGQQPRGKLFF TRBV9 . once TRBJ1-4
TGTGCCAGCAGCTTGTCAGGGGGATTGAACGAGCAGTACTTC CASSLSGGLNEQYF TRBV5-6 TRBD1 . TRBJ2-7
TGTGCCAGCAGCTGGCGGGTCTCCGGCGAGCAGTACTTC CASSWRVSGEQYF TRBV5-6 . few TRBJ2-7
TGTGCCAGCAGTCTAAACAGGGGAAATGAGCAGTTCTTC CASSLNRGNEQFF TRBV6-6 TRBD1 . TRBJ2-1
TGCGCCAGCAGCCAAGATGGGACTCGGTATGGCTACACCTTC CASSQDGTRYGYTF TRBV4-1 . . TRBJ1-2
TGTGCCAGCAGTTTGGCCGCCAATCGGGAAGAGACCCAGTACTTC CASSLAANREETQYF TRBV27 . . TRBJ2-5
TGTGCCATCAGTGTGGGGGGGCGTAACTATGGCTACACCTTC CAISVGGRNYGYTF TRBV10-3 . . TRBJ1-2
TGTGCCAGCAGCTTAGAAACAGGGGGCTACAATGAGCAGTTCTTC CASSLETGGYNEQFF TRBV11-3 TRBD1 . TRBJ2-1
TGTGCCAGCACACCACGGGACAGGGTCTCACCCGAGCAGTACTTC CASTPRDRVSPEQYF TRBV2 TRBD1 . TRBJ2-7
TGCGCCAGCAGCAGGACAGGGGATTCGAATGAGCAGTTCTTC CASSRTGDSNEQFF TRBV5-1 TRBD1 . TRBJ2-1
TGCGCCAGCAGTGAACAGATAGACTATGGCTACACCTTC CASSEQIDYGYTF TRBV10-1 . . TRBJ1-2
TGTGCCAGCAGCCGTGGACAGGACGGCAATCAGCCCCAGCATTTT CASSRGQDGNQPQHF TRBV27 TRBD1 . TRBJ1-5
TGCAGCGCTGGGGACTTCCCATATCAGCCCCAGCATTTT CSAGDFPYQPQHF TRBV29-1 . . TRBJ1-5
TGTGCCAGCAGCCGGGGACAGACTGCAACTAATGAAAAACTGTTTTTT CASSRGQTATNEKLFF TRBV6-6 TRBD1 . TRBJ1-4
TGCAGCGTTGAGACAGGGAACATTCAGTACTTC CSVETGNIQYF TRBV29-1 TRBD1 . TRBJ2-4